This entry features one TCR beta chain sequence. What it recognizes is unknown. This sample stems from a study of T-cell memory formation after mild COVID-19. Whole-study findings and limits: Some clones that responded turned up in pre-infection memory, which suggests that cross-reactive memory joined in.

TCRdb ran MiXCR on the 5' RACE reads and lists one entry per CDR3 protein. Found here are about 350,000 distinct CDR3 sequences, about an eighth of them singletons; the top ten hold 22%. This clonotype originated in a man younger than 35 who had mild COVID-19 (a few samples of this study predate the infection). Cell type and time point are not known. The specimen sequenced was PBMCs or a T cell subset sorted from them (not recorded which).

In DNA, the CDR3 is TGTGCCATCAGCCCGGACAGGTCAACCTACGAGCAGTACTTC. Protein product: CAISPDRSTYEQYF. The chain is built from TRBV10-3 and TRBJ2-7; 7 bases line up with TRBD1. Germline V gene sequence: CDR1 ENHRY, CDR2 SYGVKD. The V gene end was trimmed by 6 bases and the J gene end by 2 bases; junction bases not matched to a gene: 7. The CDR3 contains 14 residues.